This T cell receptor beta chain comes out of a study of shared clonotypes between healthy human individuals. The material for each subset, its genomic DNA, was split evenly across several immunoSEQ plates. The method was immunoSEQ multiplex PCR; TCRdb's version includes in-frame clones alone and lacks a portion of them. The sample shows around 2,000,000 clones, just over 90% of them seen only once. Positive CCR7 selection of CD45RO-negative cells yielded the naive CD8 cells, and terminally differentiated effector memory CD45RA+ cells were excluded. V was trimmed by 5 bases and J by 4 bases, leaving 11 bases between them. The CDR3 runs 14 residues. Germline V CDR1 and CDR2: SGHNT, YENEEA.

The chain has TRBV11-3 and TRBJ2-2; TRBD2 is a possible D gene (6 bases). The sample comprised naive CD8+ T cells from PBMCs. This sequence originates from a young man in good health. Some clones in this sample may be carry-over from other donors' samples. CDR3 sequence reads: CASSPTRTTGELFF. The CDR3 DNA follows: TGTGCCAGCAGCCCGACTAGGACCACCGGGGAGCTGTTTTTT.